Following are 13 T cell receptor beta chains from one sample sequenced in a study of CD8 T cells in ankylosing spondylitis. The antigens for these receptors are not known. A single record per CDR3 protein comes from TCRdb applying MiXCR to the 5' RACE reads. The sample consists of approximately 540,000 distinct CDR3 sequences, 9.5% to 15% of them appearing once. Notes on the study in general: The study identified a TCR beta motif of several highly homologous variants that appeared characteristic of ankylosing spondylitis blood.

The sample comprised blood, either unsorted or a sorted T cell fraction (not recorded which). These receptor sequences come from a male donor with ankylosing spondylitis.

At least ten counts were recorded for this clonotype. The CDR3 reads CSARLLGGGQGDGYTF. As DNA, the CDR3 is TGCAGTGCTAGATTATTGGGCGGGGGCCAAGGGGATGGCTACACCTTC. The gene calls are TRBV20-1 and TRBJ1-2; D possibly corresponds to TRBD1 (6 bases). Trimming pared 2 bases from V and 6 bases from J, leaving 22 bases between. This CDR3 region has 16 residues. Looked up from germline, CDR1 is DFQATT and CDR2 is SNEGSKA (reference sequence).

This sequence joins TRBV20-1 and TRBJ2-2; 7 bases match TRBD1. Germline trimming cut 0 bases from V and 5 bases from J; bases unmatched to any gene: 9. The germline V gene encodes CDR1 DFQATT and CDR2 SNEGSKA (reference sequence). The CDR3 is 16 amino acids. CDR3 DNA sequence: TGCAGTGCTAGAGAGACCGGGACAGAGAGGACCGGGGAGCTGTTTTTT. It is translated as CSARETGTERTGELFF.

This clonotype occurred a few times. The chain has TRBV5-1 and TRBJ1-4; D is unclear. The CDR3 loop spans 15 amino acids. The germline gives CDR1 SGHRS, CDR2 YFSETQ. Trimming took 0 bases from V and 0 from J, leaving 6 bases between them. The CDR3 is CASSLGVATNEKLFF. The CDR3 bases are TGCGCCAGCAGCTTGGGAGTTGCAACTAATGAAAAACTGTTTTTT.

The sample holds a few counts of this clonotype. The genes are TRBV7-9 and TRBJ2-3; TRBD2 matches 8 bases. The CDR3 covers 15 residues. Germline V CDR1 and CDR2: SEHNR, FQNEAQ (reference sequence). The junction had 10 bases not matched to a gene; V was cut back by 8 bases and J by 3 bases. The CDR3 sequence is CASSRGAGVTDTQYF. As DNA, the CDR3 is TGTGCCAGCTCTCGCGGAGCGGGAGTTACAGATACGCAGTATTTT.

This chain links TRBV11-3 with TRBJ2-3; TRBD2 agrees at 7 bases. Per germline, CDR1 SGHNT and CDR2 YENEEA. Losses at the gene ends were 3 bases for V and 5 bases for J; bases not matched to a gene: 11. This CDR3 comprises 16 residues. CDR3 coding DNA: TGTGCCAGCAGCTTCGAATTTTGGGGGGGTAAAGATACGCAGTATTTT. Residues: CASSFEFWGGKDTQYF.

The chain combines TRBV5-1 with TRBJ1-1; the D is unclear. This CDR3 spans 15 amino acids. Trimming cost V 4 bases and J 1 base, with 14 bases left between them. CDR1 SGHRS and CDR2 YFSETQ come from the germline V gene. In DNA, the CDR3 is TGCGCCAGCAGCACCGGACGGGGAGGGAACACTGAAGCTTTCTTT. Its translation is CASSTGRGGNTEAFF.

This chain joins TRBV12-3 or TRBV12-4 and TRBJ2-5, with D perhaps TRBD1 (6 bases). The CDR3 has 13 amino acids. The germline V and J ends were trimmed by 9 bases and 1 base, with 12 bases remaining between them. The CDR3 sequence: CASYRDFQETQYF. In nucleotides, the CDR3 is TGTGCCAGTTACAGGGATTTCCAAGAGACCCAGTACTTC.

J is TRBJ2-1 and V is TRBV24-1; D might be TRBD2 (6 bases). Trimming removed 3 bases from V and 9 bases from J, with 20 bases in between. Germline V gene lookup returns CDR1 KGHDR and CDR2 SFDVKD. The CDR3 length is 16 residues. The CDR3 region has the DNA TGTGCCACCAGTGATAAACTAGGACTACCCGGTGGTGAGCAGTTCTTC. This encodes CATSDKLGLPGGEQFF.

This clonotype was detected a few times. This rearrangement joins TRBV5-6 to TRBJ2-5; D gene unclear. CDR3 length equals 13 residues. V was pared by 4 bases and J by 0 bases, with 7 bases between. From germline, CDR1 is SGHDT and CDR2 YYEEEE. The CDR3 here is CASSPANQETQYF. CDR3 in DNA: TGTGCCAGCAGCCCGGCGAACCAAGAGACCCAGTACTTC.

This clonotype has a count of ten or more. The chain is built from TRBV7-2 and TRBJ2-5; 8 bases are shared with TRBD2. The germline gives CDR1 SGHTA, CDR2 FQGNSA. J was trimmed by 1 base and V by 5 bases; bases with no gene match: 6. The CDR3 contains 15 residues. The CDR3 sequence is CASSQGLALQETQYF. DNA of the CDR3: TGTGCCAGCAGCCAAGGACTAGCACTCCAAGAGACCCAGTACTTC.

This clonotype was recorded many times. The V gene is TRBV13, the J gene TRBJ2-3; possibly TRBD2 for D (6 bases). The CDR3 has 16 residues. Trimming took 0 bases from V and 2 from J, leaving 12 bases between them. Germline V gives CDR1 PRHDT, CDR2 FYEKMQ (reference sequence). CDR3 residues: CASSLGRDPPTDTQYF. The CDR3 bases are TGTGCCAGCAGCTTAGGGCGGGACCCCCCCACAGATACGCAGTATTTT.

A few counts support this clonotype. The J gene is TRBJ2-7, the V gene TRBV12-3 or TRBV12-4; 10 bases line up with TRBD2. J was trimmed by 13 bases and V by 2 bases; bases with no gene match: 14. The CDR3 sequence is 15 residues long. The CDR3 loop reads CASSLQTSGHPPFYF. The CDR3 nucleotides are TGTGCCAGCAGTTTACAGACTAGCGGGCATCCCCCTTTCTACTTC.

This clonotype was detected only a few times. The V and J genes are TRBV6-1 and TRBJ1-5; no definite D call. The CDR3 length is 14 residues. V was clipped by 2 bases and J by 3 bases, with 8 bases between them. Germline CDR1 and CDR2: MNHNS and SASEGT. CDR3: CASSEWGNNQPQHF. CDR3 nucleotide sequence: TGTGCCAGCAGTGAATGGGGTAACAATCAGCCCCAGCATTTT.